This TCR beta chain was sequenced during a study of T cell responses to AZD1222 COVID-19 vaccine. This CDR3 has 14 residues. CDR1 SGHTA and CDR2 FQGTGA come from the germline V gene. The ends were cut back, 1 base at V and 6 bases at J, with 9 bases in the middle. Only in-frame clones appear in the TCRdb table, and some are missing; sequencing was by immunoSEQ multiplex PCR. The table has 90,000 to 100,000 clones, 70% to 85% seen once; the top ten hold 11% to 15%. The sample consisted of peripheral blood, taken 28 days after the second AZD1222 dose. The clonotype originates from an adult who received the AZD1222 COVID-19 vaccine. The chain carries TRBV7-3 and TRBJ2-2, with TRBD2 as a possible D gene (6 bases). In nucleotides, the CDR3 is TGTGCCAGCAGCTTAAACGGAGGGTCCGGGGAGCTGTTTTTT. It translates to CASSLNGGSGELFF.